One and the same sample provided the 18 T cell receptor beta chains below, sequenced in a study of blood T cell repertoires in COVID-19. Here immunoSEQ multiplex PCR was the method, and the copy in TCRdb shows in-frame clones only, minus some. The data show 250,000 to 350,000 clones, with 65% to 85% seen just once and more than 1.2% held by the top ten. Sequenced: peripheral blood. Source of these receptors: a human donor with COVID-19, enrolled during active disease. The donor label of this sample is uncertain.

This clone occurred once. This chain uses TRBV28 with TRBJ2-1, with D perhaps TRBD2 (6 bases). Trimming cost V 1 base and J 7 bases, with 14 bases left between them. The CDR3 is 15 residues long. Germline CDR1 and CDR2: MDHEN and SYDVKM. In DNA form, the CDR3 reads TGTGCCAGCAGTTTATACGGGAGCGAACGAAATGAGCAGTTCTTC. This gives the protein CASSLYGSERNEQFF. Full variable domain (remainder filled in from reference TRBV28 and TRBJ2-1): DVKVTQSSRYLVKRTGEKVFLECVQDMDHENMFWYRQDPGLGLRLIYFSYDVKMKEKGDIPEGYSVSREKKERFSLILESASTNQTSMYLCASSLYGSERNEQFFGPGTRLTVL.

The chain is built from TRBV25-1 and TRBJ1-3, with 8 bases that match TRBD1. Per the germline V gene, CDR1 is MGHDK and CDR2 is SYGVNS. V trimming: 3 bases; J trimming: 0 bases; junction bases outside the gene matches: 10. This CDR3 contains 18 residues. The DNA for the CDR3 is TGTGCCAGCAGTGACTACCCCTTAGACAGGGGCTCTGGAAACACCATATATTTT. Its protein is CASSDYPLDRGSGNTIYF.

The chain joins TRBV7-9 to TRBJ2-5; 11 bases align to TRBD2. The CDR3 consists of 15 residues. Germline assignment: CDR1 SEHNR and CDR2 FQNEAQ (reference sequence). V lost 5 bases and J lost 5; bases outside the gene matches: 7. This CDR3 reads CASSLLASGRETQYF. CDR3 coding DNA: TGTGCCAGCAGCCTACTGGCTAGCGGGAGGGAGACCCAGTACTTC.

The chain joins TRBV18 to TRBJ1-3; no firm D call. The germline gives CDR1 KGHSH, CDR2 LQKENI. Trimming cost V 3 bases and J 0 bases, with 6 bases left between them. CDR3 length: 14 residues. CDR3 sequence (DNA): TGTGCCAGCTCACCGACTGCCTCTGGAAACACCATATATTTT. Translating it yields CASSPTASGNTIYF.

J is TRBJ2-2 and V is TRBV5-6; TRBD1 matches 9 bases. This CDR3 is built from 15 residues. Germline V CDR1 and CDR2: SGHDT, YYEEEE. Trimming took 4 bases from V and 5 from J; bases not matched to a gene: 6. The CDR3 DNA follows: TGTGCCAGCAGCCCCGGGACAGGGAGAACCGGGGAGCTGTTTTTT. Translated, it gives CASSPGTGRTGELFF.

This clone was detected once. The rearrangement uses TRBV7-3 and TRBJ1-1; TRBD1 matches at 7 bases. The CDR3 is made up of 16 amino acids. V lost 2 bases to trimming and J lost 6 bases; unmatched junction nucleotides: 12. The germline V gene encodes CDR1 SGHTA and CDR2 FQGTGA. This CDR3 reads CASSLLGGREVSEAFF. The CDR3 bases are TGTGCCAGCAGCTTATTAGGGGGCAGGGAAGTTTCTGAAGCTTTCTTT.

This clone showed up just a few times. CDR3 nucleotides: TGTGCCAGCAGCGTATGGGCGGGAGGACACAATGAGCAGTTCTTC. This translates into CASSVWAGGHNEQFF. This chain links TRBV9 with TRBJ2-1; the match to TRBD2 covers 8 bases. Germline CDR1 SGDLS, CDR2 YYNGEE. The trim removed 1 base at V and 5 bases at J, leaving 5 bases unmatched. The CDR3 is made up of 15 amino acids.

The chain links TRBV10-3 to TRBJ2-3; TRBD2 aligns across 9 bases. Germline assignment: CDR1 ENHRY and CDR2 SYGVKD. With 5 bases clipped from V and 1 base from J, the junction kept 4 bases outside the gene matches. The length of the CDR3 is 15 residues. The CDR3 here is CAISRLAAGTDTQYF. DNA for the CDR3: TGTGCCATCAGTCGACTAGCGGCCGGCACAGATACGCAGTATTTT.

This clone has a handful of counts. The chain couples TRBV30 to TRBJ2-7; D gene unclear. Trimming pared 2 bases from V and 0 bases from J, leaving 14 bases between. The CDR3 runs 15 residues. Germline CDR1 and CDR2: GTSNPN and SVGIG (reference sequence). The DNA for the CDR3 is TGTGCCTGGAGTCGACTCGGTGTGTCCTCCTACGAGCAGTACTTC. Amino acids: CAWSRLGVSSYEQYF.

CDR3 sequence: CASGLKGGGSTEAFF. As DNA, the CDR3 is TGTGCTAGTGGTTTGAAGGGGGGCGGGAGCACTGAAGCTTTCTTT. The rearrangement joins TRBV12-5 to TRBJ1-1; D might be TRBD1 (6 bases). Looked up from germline, CDR1 is LGHNT and CDR2 is FRNRAP. The CDR3 spans 15 residues. The V and J ends lost 2 bases and 4 bases respectively, with 14 bases between them.

The rearrangement uses TRBV15 and TRBJ1-2; 7 nucleotides agree with TRBD1. There are 15 residues in the CDR3. J lost 4 bases, V lost 1 base, and 6 bases had no gene match. CDR1 LNHNV and CDR2 YYDKDF come from the germline V gene (reference sequence). The CDR3 nucleotides read TGTGCCACCAGCAGAGTTAGACAGGGCGGCTATGGCTACACCTTC. The encoded protein is CATSRVRQGGYGYTF.

This sequence joins TRBV5-5 and TRBJ2-3; TRBD1 aligns across 8 bases. Germline V CDR1 and CDR2: SGHKS, YYEKEE (reference sequence). With V trimmed by 5 bases and J by 5 bases, 16 bases remained unmatched. The length of the CDR3 is 17 residues. The CDR3 sequence is CASRANPQGAGGDTQYF. The CDR3 coding sequence is TGTGCCAGCAGGGCGAACCCCCAGGGGGCGGGTGGAGATACGCAGTATTTT. Variable domain in full (rest from reference TRBV5-5 and TRBJ2-3): DAGVTQSPTHLIKTRGQQVTLRCSPISGHKSVSWYQQVLGQGPQFIFQYYEKEERGRGNFPDRFSARQFPNYSSELNVNALLLGDSALYLCASRANPQGAGGDTQYFGPGTRLTVL.

V is TRBV19 and J is TRBJ2-2; 9 bases agree with TRBD2. The CDR3 has 15 amino acids. The junction had 4 bases not matched to a gene; V was cut back by 3 bases and J by 5 bases. CDR1 is LNHDA and CDR2 is SQIVND in the germline V gene (reference sequence). As DNA, the CDR3 is TGTGCCAGTAGTATTGGGCTAGCGGGGACCGGGGAGCTGTTTTTT. It encodes CASSIGLAGTGELFF.

The genes are TRBV18 and TRBJ1-2; 9 nucleotides line up with TRBD1. This CDR3 is 15 amino acids long. The junction had 10 bases not matched to a gene; V was cut back by 3 bases and J by 8 bases. In germline, CDR1 is KGHSH, CDR2 LQKENI. CDR3 nucleotide sequence: TGTGCCAGCTCACCGGGAGGGACAGGGTTCGGCGGCTACACCTTC. This codes for CASSPGGTGFGGYTF.

The chain uses TRBV19 and TRBJ2-1, with 7 bases identical to TRBD1. Germline CDR1 and CDR2: LNHDA and SQIVND (reference sequence). CDR3 size: 15 residues. Trimming removed 7 bases from V and 4 bases from J; junction bases left unmatched: 10. CDR3 sequence reads: CASTIEGQFYNEQFF. In DNA, the CDR3 is TGTGCCAGTACCATAGAGGGACAGTTTTACAATGAGCAGTTCTTC.

V is TRBV29-1 and J is TRBJ2-3; 9 bases map to TRBD2. The germline gives CDR1 SQVTM, CDR2 ANQGSEA. V lost 7 bases, J lost 1 base, and 3 bases stayed unmatched. The CDR3 is made up of 13 amino acids. The CDR3 DNA sequence: TGCAGCGCCCGGACTAGCGGCACAGATACGCAGTATTTT. This translates into CSARTSGTDTQYF.

A note on this clone: Other DNA sequences of this sample code for an identical CDR3. The gene calls are TRBV28 and TRBJ2-3, with a weak D call TRBD1 (6 bases). Trimming cost V 5 bases and J 4 bases, with 13 bases left between them. The CDR3 runs 14 residues. Germline loops: CDR1 MDHEN, CDR2 SYDVKM. CDR3 nucleotides: TGTGCCAGCAGTATTAACAGGGTAGCAGATACGCAGTATTTT. This translates into CASSINRVADTQYF.

The V gene is TRBV3-1 (or the pseudogene TRBV3-2), the J gene TRBJ2-5, with TRBD2 matching 7 bases. Germline CDR1 and CDR2: LGHDT and YNNKEL (reference sequence). This CDR3 has 15 residues. Trimming cost V 1 base and J 5 bases; bases outside gene matches: 7. The CDR3 coding sequence is TGTGCCAGCAGCCAAGCGGGAGGAGATCCGGAGACCCAGTACTTC. This codes for CASSQAGGDPETQYF.